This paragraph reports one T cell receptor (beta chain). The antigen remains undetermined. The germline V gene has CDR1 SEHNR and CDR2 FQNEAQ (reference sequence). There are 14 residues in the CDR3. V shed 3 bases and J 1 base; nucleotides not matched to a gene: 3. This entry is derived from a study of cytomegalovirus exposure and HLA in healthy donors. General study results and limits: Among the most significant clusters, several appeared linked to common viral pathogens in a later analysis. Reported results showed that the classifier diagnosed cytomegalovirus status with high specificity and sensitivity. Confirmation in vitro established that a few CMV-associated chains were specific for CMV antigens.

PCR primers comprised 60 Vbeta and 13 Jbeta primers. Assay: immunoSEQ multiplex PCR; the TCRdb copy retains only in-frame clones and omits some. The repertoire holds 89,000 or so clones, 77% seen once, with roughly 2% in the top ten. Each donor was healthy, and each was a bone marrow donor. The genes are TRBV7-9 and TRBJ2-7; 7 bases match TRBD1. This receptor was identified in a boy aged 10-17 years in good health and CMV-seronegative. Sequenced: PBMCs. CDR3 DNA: TGTGCCAGCAGCTTGACAGGGATTTCCTACGAGCAGTACTTC. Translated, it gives CASSLTGISYEQYF.